A single sample gave rise to the 24 T cell receptor beta chains below, sequenced in a study of blood T cell repertoires in COVID-19 (dated by TCRdb to the early 2020s). Receptor libraries were prepared by the immunoSEQ multiplex PCR assay. What TCRdb holds here is the immuneACCESS table cut down to in-frame rearrangements. Part of the clones is not present; checked against another copy, under half of the missing clones reflect an unresolved V gene, and the others are unexplained. The sample table contains roughly 240,000 clones; only one count was recorded for more than 85% of them. Less than 4.5% of the sample is taken by the ten largest. Source material: peripheral blood. Receptors originate from a man aged 18 to 29 with active or convalescent COVID-19.

This sequence joins TRBV28 and TRBJ1-5; D not certain. CDR1 MDHEN and CDR2 SYDVKM come from the germline V gene. The CDR3 runs 16 residues. Trimming removed 6 bases at V and 7 bases at J, with 22 bases between. The CDR3 reads CASRLTDGEVKQPQHF. CDR3 DNA: TGTGCCAGCAGACTTACTGACGGGGAGGTTAAACAGCCCCAGCATTTT. Combining the CDR3 with reference TRBV28 and TRBJ1-5 gives the whole variable domain DVKVTQSSRYLVKRTGEKVFLECVQDMDHENMFWYRQDPGLGLRLIYFSYDVKMKEKGDIPEGYSVSREKKERFSLILESASTNQTSMYLCASRLTDGEVKQPQHFGDGTRLSIL.

About this clone itself: An end of the junction differs from the germline gene, which may be a read error. The chain recombines TRBV7-7 with TRBJ2-1, with TRBD2 matching over 13 bases. The CDR3 length is 15 residues. Looked up from germline, CDR1 is SSHAT and CDR2 is FNYEAQ (reference sequence). The CDR3 region is CASSPQLAGGGEQFF. CDR3 DNA: TGTGCTAGCAGCCCACAACTAGCGGGAGGGGGTGAGCAGTTCTTC.

This sequence joins TRBV30 and TRBJ1-4, with D tentatively TRBD1 (6 bases). Germline V gives CDR1 GTSNPN, CDR2 SVGIG (reference sequence). Deletions cut 8 bases from V and 8 bases from J, with 15 bases between. The CDR3 spans 12 residues. CDR3 sequence: CAARTGSEKLFF. The CDR3 nucleotides read TGTGCCGCAAGAACAGGGAGCGAAAAACTGTTTTTT.

The V gene is TRBV24-1, the J gene TRBJ2-3, with a possible D match to TRBD2 (5 bases). The germline gives CDR1 KGHDR, CDR2 SFDVKD. The CDR3 loop spans 16 amino acids. The ends were cut back, 3 bases at V and 5 bases at J, with 17 bases in the middle. The CDR3 sequence: CATSDPGRSGRDTQYF. For the CDR3, the DNA is TGTGCCACCAGTGATCCCGGACGGAGCGGACGAGATACGCAGTATTTT.

The V and J genes are TRBV15 and TRBJ1-5; D is undetermined. V was cut by 0 bases and J by 6 bases, with 12 bases left in between. Germline CDR1 and CDR2: LNHNV and YYDKDF (reference sequence). The CDR3 totals 15 residues. The CDR3 is CATSRDRGGGQPQHF. The DNA for the CDR3 is TGTGCCACCAGCAGAGATCGAGGAGGAGGTCAGCCCCAGCATTTT.

The chain employs TRBV4-2 and TRBJ2-5, with 7 positions matching TRBD1. The CDR3 is 16 amino acids. Germline loops: CDR1 LGHNA, CDR2 YNFKEQ. Trimming cost V 0 bases and J 5 bases; bases outside gene matches: 9. The CDR3 region has the DNA TGTGCCAGCAGCCAAGAAGACAGGGACCCGTTGGAGACCCAGTACTTC. This codes for CASSQEDRDPLETQYF.

V gene TRBV5-1 combines with J gene TRBJ2-2; unclear D gene. CDR1 is SGHRS and CDR2 is YFSETQ in the germline V gene. Trimming took off 4 bases at V and 7 bases at J, with 11 bases between the two ends. The CDR3 loop spans 13 amino acids. The CDR3 nucleotides read TGCGCCAGCAGCCACGGAGATGTCGGGGAGCTGTTTTTT. This translates into CASSHGDVGELFF.

This chain uses TRBV9 with TRBJ2-3, with a weak D call TRBD1 (5 bases). Germline CDR1 SGDLS, CDR2 YYNGEE. The germline V and J ends were trimmed by 6 bases and 8 bases, with 13 bases remaining between them. There are 12 residues in the CDR3. This CDR3 is CASTGAGGTQYF. The DNA for the CDR3 is TGTGCCAGCACTGGGGCAGGCGGTACGCAGTATTTT.

The V gene is TRBV30, the J gene TRBJ1-3; 7 bases match TRBD1. The J segment lost 0 bases and the V segment lost 8 bases, leaving 7 bases of the junction unmatched. Germline V lookup: CDR1 GTSNPN, CDR2 SVGIG (reference sequence). The CDR3 loop spans 14 amino acids. In nucleotides, the CDR3 is TGTGCCGGCCACAGGGGACTCTCTGGAAACACCATATATTTT. This translates into CAGHRGLSGNTIYF.

The J gene is TRBJ1-2, the V gene TRBV4-3; D gene unclear. This CDR3 has 13 amino acids. The germline CDR1 and CDR2 sequences are LGHNA and YSLEER. Between the trimmed V and J ends, which lost 0 bases and 8 bases, there was a span of 10 bases. CDR3 amino acids: CASSQERVGGYTF. In DNA, the CDR3 is TGCGCCAGCAGCCAAGAACGGGTTGGCGGCTACACCTTC.

CDR3 in DNA: TGCGCCAGCAGCACCGGGACAGGTTGGGGAGAGACCCAGTACTTC. Its protein is CASSTGTGWGETQYF. J is TRBJ2-5 and V is TRBV5-1; TRBD1 matches at 8 bases. V trimming: 4 bases; J trimming: 4 bases; junction bases outside the gene matches: 9. This CDR3 is built from 15 residues. Germline CDR1 SGHRS, CDR2 YFSETQ.

This clone was observed a single time. The chain employs TRBV9 and TRBJ2-5; D call uncertain. The CDR3 is 12 amino acids. Trimming left V 0 bases short and J 4 bases short, with 4 bases between. Germline CDR1 and CDR2: SGDLS and YYNGEE. This CDR3 is CASSVDGETQYF. The CDR3 nucleotides read TGTGCCAGCAGCGTAGACGGAGAGACCCAGTACTTC. The entire variable domain, with the rest obtained from reference TRBV9 and TRBJ2-5, is as follows: DSGVTQTPKHLITATGQRVTLRCSPRSGDLSVYWYQQSLDQGLQFLIQYYNGEERAKGNILERFSAQQFPDLHSELNLSSLELGDSALYFCASSVDGETQYFGPGTRLLVL.

The chain carries TRBV28 and TRBJ1-3; 10 positions match TRBD1. The length of the CDR3 is 18 residues. Losses at the gene ends were 7 bases for V and 0 bases for J; bases not matched to a gene: 12. In germline, CDR1 is MDHEN, CDR2 SYDVKM. CDR3 bases: TGTGCCAGCAACACTTGGGGACAGGGGTCCCTCTCTGGAAACACCATATATTTT. It encodes CASNTWGQGSLSGNTIYF.

This clone occurred once. V usage is TRBV7-3 and J usage is TRBJ2-5, with 11 bases identical to TRBD2. With V trimmed by 1 base and J by 5 bases, 6 bases remained unmatched. The germline gives CDR1 SGHTA, CDR2 FQGTGA. CDR3 length equals 16 residues. The chain's CDR3 is CASSLMLAGGGETQYF. CDR3 sequence (DNA): TGTGCCAGCAGCTTAATGCTAGCGGGGGGCGGTGAGACCCAGTACTTC.

The V gene is TRBV24-1, the J gene TRBJ2-1; D call uncertain. Trimming removed 1 base from V and 9 bases from J, with 6 bases in between. CDR1 is KGHDR, CDR2 SFDVKD, per germline. The CDR3 length is 12 residues. The chain's CDR3 is CATSDFPGEQFF. CDR3 sequence (DNA): TGTGCCACCAGTGATTTCCCGGGTGAGCAGTTCTTC.

This clone was seen only once. The chain couples TRBV24-1 to TRBJ2-3, with 10 positions matching TRBD1. This CDR3 region has 16 residues. The J segment lost 6 bases and the V segment lost 4 bases, leaving 9 bases of the junction unmatched. Germline CDR1 and CDR2: KGHDR and SFDVKD. In nucleotides, the CDR3 is TGTGCCACCAGTGACCCCGGGACAGGGGACGGCGATACGCAGTATTTT. This encodes CATSDPGTGDGDTQYF.

This clone was found a few times. V is TRBV6-5 and J is TRBJ1-1; unclear D gene. Trimming stripped 4 bases from V and 1 base from J, with 10 bases between. Germline V CDR1 and CDR2: MNHEY, SVGAGI. The CDR3 sequence is 14 residues long. The CDR3 protein is CASSSQTENTEAFF. CDR3 sequence (DNA): TGTGCCAGCAGTTCCCAAACTGAGAACACTGAAGCTTTCTTT.

This sequence joins TRBV5-1 and TRBJ2-5, with D possibly TRBD1 on 6 matching bases. V lost 7 bases and J 7 bases, leaving 23 bases between the germline ends. This CDR3 has 15 amino acids. The germline CDR1 and CDR2 sequences are SGHRS and YFSETQ. The CDR3 protein is CASVSGAEGTGTQYF. In nucleotides, the CDR3 is TGCGCCAGCGTTTCAGGGGCTGAAGGAACCGGGACCCAGTACTTC. Variable domain in full (rest from reference TRBV5-1 and TRBJ2-5): KAGVTQTPRYLIKTRGQQVTLSCSPISGHRSVSWYQQTPGQGLQFLFEYFSETQRNKGNFPGRFSGRQFSNSRSEMNVSTLELGDSALYLCASVSGAEGTGTQYFGPGTRLLVL.

The sample holds a few counts of this clone. The chain joins TRBV7-2 to TRBJ1-2; perhaps TRBD1 as D (5 bases). Between the trimmed V and J ends, which lost 3 bases and 2 bases, there was a span of 22 bases. The CDR3 runs to 18 residues. CDR1 and CDR2 from the germline V gene are SGHTA and FQGNSA. CDR3 sequence (DNA): TGTGCCAGCAGCTTCCCTCCCTTGACAGTTTTGAAGAACTATGGCTACACCTTC. Its translation is CASSFPPLTVLKNYGYTF.

V usage is TRBV18 and J usage is TRBJ2-5, with a possible D match to TRBD1 (5 bases). Germline CDR1 KGHSH, CDR2 LQKENI. Between the trimmed V and J ends, which lost 0 bases and 5 bases, there was a span of 13 bases. The length of the CDR3 is 15 residues. DNA of the CDR3: TGTGCCAGCTCACCACCCGGCAGGGCTAGGGAGACCCAGTACTTC. Translated: CASSPPGRARETQYF.

In DNA form, the CDR3 reads TGCGCCAGCAGCTTGGCTGCGCCGAGTTCCTCTGGAAACACCATATATTTT. As protein: CASSLAAPSSSGNTIYF. The chain carries TRBV5-1 and TRBJ1-3; D is unresolved. The germline V gene has CDR1 SGHRS and CDR2 YFSETQ. The CDR3 has 17 residues. Trimming took 0 bases from V and 0 from J, leaving 13 bases between them.

This clone was observed once. The chain links TRBV6-5 to TRBJ2-7; D is perhaps TRBD2 (5 bases). Germline V lookup: CDR1 MNHEY, CDR2 SVGAGI. V lost 5 bases to trimming and J lost 2 bases, with 10 bases between them. The CDR3 is made up of 13 amino acids. The CDR3, as DNA: TGTGCCAGCAGTCTCCGGGGTACCTACGAGCAGTACTTC. It specifies CASSLRGTYEQYF.

This chain connects TRBV5-5 to TRBJ1-1; D is ambiguous. Trimming pared 2 bases from V and 1 base from J, leaving 6 bases between. The CDR3 extends over 13 amino acids. CDR1 is SGHKS and CDR2 is YYEKEE in the germline V gene (reference sequence). The DNA of the CDR3 is TGTGCCAGCAGCTTCACGCGGAACACTGAAGCTTTCTTT. Amino acids: CASSFTRNTEAFF. The whole variable domain, filled in from reference TRBV5-5 and TRBJ1-1, reads DAGVTQSPTHLIKTRGQQVTLRCSPISGHKSVSWYQQVLGQGPQFIFQYYEKEERGRGNFPDRFSARQFPNYSSELNVNALLLGDSALYLCASSFTRNTEAFFGQGTRLTVV.

This chain links TRBV7-2 with TRBJ2-3; no clear D. The germline V gene has CDR1 SGHTA and CDR2 FQGNSA. The V end lost 1 base, the J end lost 2 bases, and 7 bases lay between the germline ends. The CDR3 covers 14 residues. CDR3 DNA sequence: TGTGCCAGCAGCTTAGGTTTCTACACAGATACGCAGTATTTT. It translates to CASSLGFYTDTQYF.